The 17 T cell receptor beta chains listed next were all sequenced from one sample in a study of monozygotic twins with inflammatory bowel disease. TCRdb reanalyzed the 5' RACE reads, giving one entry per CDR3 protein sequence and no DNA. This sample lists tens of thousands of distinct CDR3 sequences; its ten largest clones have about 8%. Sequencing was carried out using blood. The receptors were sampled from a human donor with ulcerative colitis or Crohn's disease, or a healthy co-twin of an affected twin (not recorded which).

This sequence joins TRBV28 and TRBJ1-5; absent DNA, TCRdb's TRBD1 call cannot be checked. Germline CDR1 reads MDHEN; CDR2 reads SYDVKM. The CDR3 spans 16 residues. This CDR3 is CASSLWSMTANQPQHF.

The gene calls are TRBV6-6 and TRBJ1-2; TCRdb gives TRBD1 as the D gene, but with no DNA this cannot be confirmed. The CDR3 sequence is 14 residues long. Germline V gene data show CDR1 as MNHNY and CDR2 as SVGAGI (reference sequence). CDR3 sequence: CASAPGSTNYGYTF.

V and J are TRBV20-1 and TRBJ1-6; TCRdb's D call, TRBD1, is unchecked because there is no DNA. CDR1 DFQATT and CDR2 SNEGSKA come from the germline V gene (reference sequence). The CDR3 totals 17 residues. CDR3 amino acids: CSARDGEETGRNSPLHF.

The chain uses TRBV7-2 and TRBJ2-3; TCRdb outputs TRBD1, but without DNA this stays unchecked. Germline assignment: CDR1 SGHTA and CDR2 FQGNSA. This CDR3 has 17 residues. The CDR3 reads CASSSRLRTGGADTQYF. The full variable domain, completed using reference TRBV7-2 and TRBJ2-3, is GAGVSQSPSNKVTEKGKDVELRCDPISGHTALYWYRQSLGQGLEFLIYFQGNSAPDKSGLPSDRFSAERTGGSVSTLTIQRTQQEDSAVYLCASSSRLRTGGADTQYFGPGTRLTVL.

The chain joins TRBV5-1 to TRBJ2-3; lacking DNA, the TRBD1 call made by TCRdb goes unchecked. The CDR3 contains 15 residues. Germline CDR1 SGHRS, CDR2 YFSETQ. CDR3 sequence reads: CASSLASGHTDTQYF.

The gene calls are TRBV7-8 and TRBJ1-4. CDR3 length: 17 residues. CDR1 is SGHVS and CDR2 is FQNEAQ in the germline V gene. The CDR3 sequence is CASSHPVPGASEEKLFF.

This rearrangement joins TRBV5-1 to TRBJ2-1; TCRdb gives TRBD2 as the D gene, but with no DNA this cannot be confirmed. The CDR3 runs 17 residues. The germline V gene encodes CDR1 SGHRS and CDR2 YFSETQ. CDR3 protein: CASSPGTSGGAYNEQFF.

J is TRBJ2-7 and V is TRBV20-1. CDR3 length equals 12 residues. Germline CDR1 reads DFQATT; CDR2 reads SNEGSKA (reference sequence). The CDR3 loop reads CSASLGTYEQYF.

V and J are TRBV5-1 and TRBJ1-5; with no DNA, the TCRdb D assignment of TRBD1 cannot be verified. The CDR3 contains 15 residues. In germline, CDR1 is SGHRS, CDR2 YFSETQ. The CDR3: CASSLDGQTNQPQHF.

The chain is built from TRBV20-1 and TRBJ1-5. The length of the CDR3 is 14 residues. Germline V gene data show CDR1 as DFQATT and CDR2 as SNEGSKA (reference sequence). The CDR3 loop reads CSATAAHSNQPQHF.

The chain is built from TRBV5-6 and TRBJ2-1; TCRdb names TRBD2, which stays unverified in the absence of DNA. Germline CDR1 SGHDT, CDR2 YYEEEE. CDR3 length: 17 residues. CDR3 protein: CASSLVLAGGQHNEQFF.

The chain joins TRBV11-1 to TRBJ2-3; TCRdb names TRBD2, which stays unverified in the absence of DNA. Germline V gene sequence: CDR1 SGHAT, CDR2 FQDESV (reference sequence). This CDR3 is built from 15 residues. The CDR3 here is CASSARTSLPDTQYF.

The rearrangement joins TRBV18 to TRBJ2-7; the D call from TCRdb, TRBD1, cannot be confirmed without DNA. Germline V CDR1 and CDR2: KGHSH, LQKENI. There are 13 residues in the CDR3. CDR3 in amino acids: CASSPGQNYEQYF.

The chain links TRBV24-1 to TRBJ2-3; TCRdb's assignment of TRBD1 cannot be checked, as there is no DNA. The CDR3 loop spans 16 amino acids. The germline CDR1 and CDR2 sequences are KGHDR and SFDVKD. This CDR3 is CATSDSRGYPRNTQYF.

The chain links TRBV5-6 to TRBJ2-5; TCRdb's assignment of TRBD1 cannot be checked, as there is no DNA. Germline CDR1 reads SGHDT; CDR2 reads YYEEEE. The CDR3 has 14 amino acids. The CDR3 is CASSFGQAQETQYF.

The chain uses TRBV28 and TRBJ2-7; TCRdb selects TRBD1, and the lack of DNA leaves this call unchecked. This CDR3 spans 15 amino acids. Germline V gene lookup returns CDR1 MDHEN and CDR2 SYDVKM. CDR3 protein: CASSFPLGGTHEQYF. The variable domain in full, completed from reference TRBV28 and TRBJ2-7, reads DVKVTQSSRYLVKRTGEKVFLECVQDMDHENMFWYRQDPGLGLRLIYFSYDVKMKEKGDIPEGYSVSREKKERFSLILESASTNQTSMYLCASSFPLGGTHEQYFGPGTRLTVT.

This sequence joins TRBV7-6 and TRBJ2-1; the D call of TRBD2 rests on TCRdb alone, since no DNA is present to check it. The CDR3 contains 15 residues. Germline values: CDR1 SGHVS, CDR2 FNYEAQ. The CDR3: CASSLRGLIYNEQFF.